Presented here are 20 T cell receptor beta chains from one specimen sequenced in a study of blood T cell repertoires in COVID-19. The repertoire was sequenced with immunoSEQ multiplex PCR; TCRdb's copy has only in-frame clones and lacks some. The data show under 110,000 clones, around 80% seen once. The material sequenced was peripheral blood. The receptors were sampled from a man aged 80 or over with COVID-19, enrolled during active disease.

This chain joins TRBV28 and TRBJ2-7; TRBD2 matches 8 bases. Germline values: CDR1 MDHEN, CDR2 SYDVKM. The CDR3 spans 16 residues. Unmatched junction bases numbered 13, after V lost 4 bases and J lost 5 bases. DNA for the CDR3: TGTGCCAGCAGTTCATTACCGGGGGGGACGGTAGACGAGCAGTACTTC. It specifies CASSSLPGGTVDEQYF.

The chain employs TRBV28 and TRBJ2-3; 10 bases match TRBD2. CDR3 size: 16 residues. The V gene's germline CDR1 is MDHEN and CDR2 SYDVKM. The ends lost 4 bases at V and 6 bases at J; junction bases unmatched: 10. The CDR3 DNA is TGTGCCAGCAGTTCGCCAGCGGGAGGGCCTCGGGATACGCAGTATTTT. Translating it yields CASSSPAGGPRDTQYF.

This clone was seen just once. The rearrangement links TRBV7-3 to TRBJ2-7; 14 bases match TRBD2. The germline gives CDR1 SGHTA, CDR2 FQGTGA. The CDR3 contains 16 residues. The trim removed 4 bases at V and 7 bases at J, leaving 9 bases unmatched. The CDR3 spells CASSSRGLAGAGEQYF. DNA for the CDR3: TGTGCCAGCAGCTCAAGGGGACTAGCGGGAGCAGGGGAGCAGTACTTC. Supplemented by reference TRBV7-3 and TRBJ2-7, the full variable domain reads GAGVSQTPSNKVTEKGKYVELRCDPISGHTALYWYRQSLGQGPEFLIYFQGTGAADDSGLPNDRFFAVRPEGSVSTLKIQRTERGDSAVYLCASSSRGLAGAGEQYFGPGTRLTVT.

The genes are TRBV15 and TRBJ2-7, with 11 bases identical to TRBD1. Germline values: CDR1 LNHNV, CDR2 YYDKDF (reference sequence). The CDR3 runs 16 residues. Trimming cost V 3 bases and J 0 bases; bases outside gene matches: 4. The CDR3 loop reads CATSRGGTGGSYEQYF. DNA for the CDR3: TGTGCCACCAGCAGGGGCGGGACAGGGGGCTCCTACGAGCAGTACTTC.

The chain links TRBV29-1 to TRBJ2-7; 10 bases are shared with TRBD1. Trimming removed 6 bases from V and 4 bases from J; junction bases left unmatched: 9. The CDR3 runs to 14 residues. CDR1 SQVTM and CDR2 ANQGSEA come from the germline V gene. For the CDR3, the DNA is TGCAGCGTCTTACTGACAGGGGGCGCATACGAGCAGTACTTC. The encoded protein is CSVLLTGGAYEQYF.

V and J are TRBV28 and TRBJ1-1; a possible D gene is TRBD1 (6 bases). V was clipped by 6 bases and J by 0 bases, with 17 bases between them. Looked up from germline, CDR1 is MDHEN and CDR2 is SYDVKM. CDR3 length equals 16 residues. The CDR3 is CASSPGSTGLNTEAFF. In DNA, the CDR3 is TGTGCCAGCAGCCCAGGGAGTACAGGGCTGAACACTGAAGCTTTCTTT.

Written as DNA, the CDR3 is TGCAGCGTCGCCCGGTGGGGATTCAGGGCCCAGTACTTC. Amino acid sequence: CSVARWGFRAQYF. This rearrangement joins TRBV29-1 to TRBJ2-5, with D tentatively TRBD1 (5 bases). The germline V gene has CDR1 SQVTM and CDR2 ANQGSEA. The CDR3 has 13 amino acids. Trimming took off 6 bases at V and 9 bases at J, with 20 bases between the two ends.

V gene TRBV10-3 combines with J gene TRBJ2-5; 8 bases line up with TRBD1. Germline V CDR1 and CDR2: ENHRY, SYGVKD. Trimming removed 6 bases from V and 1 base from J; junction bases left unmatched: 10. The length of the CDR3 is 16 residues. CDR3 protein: CAIRGNDRGTQETQYF. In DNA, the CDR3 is TGTGCCATCAGGGGGAACGACAGGGGCACCCAAGAGACCCAGTACTTC.

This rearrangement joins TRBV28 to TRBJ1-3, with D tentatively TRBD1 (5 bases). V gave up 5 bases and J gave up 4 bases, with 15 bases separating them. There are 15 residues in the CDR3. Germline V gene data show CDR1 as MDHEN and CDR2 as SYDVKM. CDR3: CASSLRQNYGNTIYF. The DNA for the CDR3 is TGTGCCAGCAGTCTGAGACAGAATTACGGAAACACCATATATTTT.

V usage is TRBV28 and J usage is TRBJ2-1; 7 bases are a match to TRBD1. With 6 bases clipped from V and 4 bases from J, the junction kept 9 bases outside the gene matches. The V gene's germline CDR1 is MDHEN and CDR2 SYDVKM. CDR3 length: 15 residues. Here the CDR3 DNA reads TGTGCCAGCAGGAAACGGACAGGAGAGTACAATGAGCAGTTCTTC. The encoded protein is CASRKRTGEYNEQFF. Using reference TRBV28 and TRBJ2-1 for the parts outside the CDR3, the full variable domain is DVKVTQSSRYLVKRTGEKVFLECVQDMDHENMFWYRQDPGLGLRLIYFSYDVKMKEKGDIPEGYSVSREKKERFSLILESASTNQTSMYLCASRKRTGEYNEQFFGPGTRLTVL.

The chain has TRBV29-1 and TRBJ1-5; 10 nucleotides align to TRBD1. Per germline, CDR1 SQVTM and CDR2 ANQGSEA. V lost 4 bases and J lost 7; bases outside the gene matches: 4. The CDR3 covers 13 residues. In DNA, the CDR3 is TGCAGCGTTGGGGACAGGGGAGGACAGCCCCAGCATTTT. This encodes CSVGDRGGQPQHF.

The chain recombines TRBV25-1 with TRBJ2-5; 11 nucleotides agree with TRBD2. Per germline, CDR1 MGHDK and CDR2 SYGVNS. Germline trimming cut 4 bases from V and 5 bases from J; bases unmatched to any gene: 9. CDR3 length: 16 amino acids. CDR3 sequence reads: CASSVPSSGRSETQYF. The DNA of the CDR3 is TGTGCCAGCAGTGTTCCCTCTAGCGGGAGGAGTGAGACCCAGTACTTC. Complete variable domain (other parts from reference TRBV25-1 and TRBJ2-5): EADIYQTPRYLVIGTGKKITLECSQTMGHDKMYWYQQDPGMELHLIHYSYGVNSTEKGDLSSESTVSRIRTEHFPLTLESARPSHTSQYLCASSVPSSGRSETQYFGPGTRLLVL.

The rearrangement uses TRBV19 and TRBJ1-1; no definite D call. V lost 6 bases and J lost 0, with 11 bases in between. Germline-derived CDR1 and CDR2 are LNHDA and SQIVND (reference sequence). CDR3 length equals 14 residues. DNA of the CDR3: TGTGCCAGTAGAACAGCCTACATGAACACTGAAGCTTTCTTT. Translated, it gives CASRTAYMNTEAFF.

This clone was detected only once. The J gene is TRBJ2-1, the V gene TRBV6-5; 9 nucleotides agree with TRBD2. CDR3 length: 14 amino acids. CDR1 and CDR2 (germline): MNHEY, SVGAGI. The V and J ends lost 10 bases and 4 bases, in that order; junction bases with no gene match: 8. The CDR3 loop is CATQGLAVYNEQFF. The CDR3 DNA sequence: TGTGCCACCCAGGGACTAGCTGTATACAATGAGCAGTTCTTC.

CDR3 region: CASSAPGQGFSGELFF. The DNA for the CDR3 is TGTGCCAGCAGCGCCCCGGGACAGGGATTCTCCGGGGAGCTGTTTTTT. The chain recombines TRBV9 with TRBJ2-2; the match to TRBD1 covers 9 bases. This CDR3 spans 16 amino acids. The germline V gene has CDR1 SGDLS and CDR2 YYNGEE. The ends lost 3 bases at V and 6 bases at J; junction bases unmatched: 9.

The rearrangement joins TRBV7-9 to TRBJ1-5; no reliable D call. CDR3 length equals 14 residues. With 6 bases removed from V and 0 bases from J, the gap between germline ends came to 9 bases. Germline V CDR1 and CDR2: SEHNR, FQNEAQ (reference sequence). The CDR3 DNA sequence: TGTGCCAGCAGTGGGAGCTATAGCAATCAGCCCCAGCATTTT. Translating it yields CASSGSYSNQPQHF.

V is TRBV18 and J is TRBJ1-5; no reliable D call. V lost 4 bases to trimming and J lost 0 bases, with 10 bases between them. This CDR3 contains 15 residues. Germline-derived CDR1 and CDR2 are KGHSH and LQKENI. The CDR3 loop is CASSLSDYSNQPQHF. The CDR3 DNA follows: TGTGCCAGCTCACTGTCAGATTATAGCAATCAGCCCCAGCATTTT.

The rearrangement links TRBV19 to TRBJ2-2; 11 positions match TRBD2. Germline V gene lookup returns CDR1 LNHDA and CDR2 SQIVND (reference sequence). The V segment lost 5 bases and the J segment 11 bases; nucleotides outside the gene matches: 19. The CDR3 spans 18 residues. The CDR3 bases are TGTGCCAGTAGTTCCATTAGCGGGAGGGCCTCTGGGGCCCGAGAGCTGTTTTTT. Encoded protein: CASSSISGRASGARELFF.

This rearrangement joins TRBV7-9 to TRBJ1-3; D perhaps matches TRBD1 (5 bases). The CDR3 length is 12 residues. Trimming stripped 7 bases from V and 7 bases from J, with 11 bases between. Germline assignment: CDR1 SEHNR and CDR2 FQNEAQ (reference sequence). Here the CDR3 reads CASISEGNTIYF. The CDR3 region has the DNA TGTGCCAGCATCTCGGAGGGGAACACCATATATTTT.

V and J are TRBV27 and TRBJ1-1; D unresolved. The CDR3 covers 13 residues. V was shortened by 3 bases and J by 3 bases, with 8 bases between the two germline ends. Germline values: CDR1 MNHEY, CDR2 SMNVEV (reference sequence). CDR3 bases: TGTGCCAGCAGTTTTAATTTCTACACTGAAGCTTTCTTT. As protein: CASSFNFYTEAFF.